Below are 12 T cell receptor beta chains sequenced from a single sample in a study of shared clonotypes between healthy human individuals. Sequencing used immunoSEQ multiplex PCR; TCRdb keeps in-frame clones, though not all of them. The sample has a few million clones, roughly 93% seen once; the top ten hold 0.39%. Material: naive CD4+ T cells from PBMCs. Subset of the sample: CD45RA+ positively selected. All receptors come from a young man in good health. Some clones in this sample may be carry-over from other donors' samples.

This CDR3 reads CASSEKGGNTGELFF. The CDR3, as DNA: TGTGCCAGCAGTGAGAAAGGGGGCAACACCGGGGAGCTGTTTTTT. This rearrangement joins TRBV25-1 to TRBJ2-2; TRBD1 matches at 7 bases. V lost 3 bases, J lost 2 bases, and 3 bases stayed unmatched. This CDR3 comprises 15 residues. Germline values: CDR1 MGHDK, CDR2 SYGVNS.

As DNA, the CDR3 is TGTGCCAGCAGCCAAGATCGACAGGTCTCCCGATGGGAGACCCAGTACTTC. This encodes CASSQDRQVSRWETQYF. The rearrangement uses TRBV14 and TRBJ2-5; D possibly corresponds to TRBD1 (6 bases). Germline V gene lookup returns CDR1 SGHDN and CDR2 FVKESK. The ends were cut back, 0 bases at V and 5 bases at J, with 19 bases in the middle. This CDR3 spans 17 amino acids.

The chain links TRBV6-1 to TRBJ1-2, with D unclear. CDR1 and CDR2 from the germline V gene are MNHNS and SASEGT. V was trimmed by 1 base and J by 2 bases, leaving 8 bases between them. The CDR3 totals 14 residues. In DNA, the CDR3 is TGTGCCAGCAGTGAAGGTGTCAGAAACTATGGCTACACCTTC. Translation: CASSEGVRNYGYTF.

Concerning this clone: At one end, the junction sequence differs from germline, possibly due to a read error. This chain joins TRBV18 and TRBJ2-7; 8 positions match TRBD1. Per germline, CDR1 KGHSH and CDR2 LQKENI. The CDR3 runs 12 residues. The CDR3: CASSDSRQGADF. CDR3 sequence (DNA): TGTGCCAGCTCCGACTCGAGGCAGGGGGCAGACTTC.

J is TRBJ2-7 and V is TRBV18, with 7 positions matching TRBD2. V lost 3 bases, J lost 7 bases, and 9 bases stayed unmatched. The germline CDR1 and CDR2 sequences are KGHSH and LQKENI. CDR3 length equals 14 residues. As DNA, the CDR3 is TGTGCCAGCTCACCCACAGCGGGGCCGGGGGAGCAGTACTTC. Amino acid sequence: CASSPTAGPGEQYF.

The chain couples TRBV28 to TRBJ1-2, with unresolved D. This CDR3 has 14 amino acids. Germline lookup yields CDR1 MDHEN and CDR2 SYDVKM. Trimming stripped 4 bases from V and 1 base from J, with 10 bases between. CDR3 sequence (DNA): TGTGCCAGCAGTTCGGCAGCTATTAACTATGGCTACACCTTC. Its translation: CASSSAAINYGYTF.

The V call is TRBV6-5, the J call TRBJ1-1; TRBD1 is a possible D gene (5 bases). CDR1 and CDR2 (germline): MNHEY, SVGAGI. The ends were cut back, 8 bases at V and 0 bases at J, with 16 bases in the middle. The CDR3 loop spans 15 amino acids. In nucleotides, the CDR3 is TGTGCCAGCGCCCCCCAAAGGGGCCTGAACACTGAAGCTTTCTTT. Its protein is CASAPQRGLNTEAFF.

The chain combines TRBV7-8 with TRBJ1-1, with TRBD1 as a possible D gene (5 bases). Deletions cut 8 bases from V and 0 bases from J, with 10 bases between. CDR1 is SGHVS, CDR2 FQNEAQ, per germline. This CDR3 has 13 amino acids. For the CDR3, the DNA is TGTGCCAGCGGTGGGGGGATGAACACTGAAGCTTTCTTT. Residues: CASGGGMNTEAFF.

This rearrangement joins TRBV5-1 to TRBJ2-5; no firm D call. The CDR3 has 15 amino acids. Trimming removed 7 bases from V and 1 base from J, with 17 bases in between. Germline values: CDR1 SGHRS, CDR2 YFSETQ. The CDR3 region has the DNA TGCGCCAGCTCGAAGGCTGAGGTGGGCCAAGAGACCCAGTACTTC. This codes for CASSKAEVGQETQYF.

The chain employs TRBV4-1 and TRBJ2-3; D is uncertain. Germline CDR1 reads MGHRA; CDR2 reads YSYEKL. This CDR3 has 13 amino acids. The germline V and J ends were trimmed by 0 bases and 7 bases, with 8 bases remaining between them. The CDR3 DNA follows: TGCGCCAGCAGCCAAGACCCCCAGAATACGCAGTATTTT. Residues: CASSQDPQNTQYF.

This sequence joins TRBV6-6 and TRBJ1-1, with 7 nucleotides matching TRBD1. Germline loops: CDR1 MNHNY, CDR2 SVGAGI (reference sequence). The CDR3 is made up of 13 amino acids. Losses at the gene ends were 5 bases for V and 6 bases for J; bases not matched to a gene: 6. CDR3 amino acids: CASSRGQVAEAFF. CDR3 DNA: TGTGCCAGCAGTCGCGGACAGGTCGCTGAAGCTTTCTTT.

Points on this clone: Other DNA variants within this sample encode the same CDR3. The chain has TRBV15 and TRBJ2-5; D ambiguous. The V end was cut by 1 base, the J end by 5 bases, with 8 bases between. CDR1 LNHNV and CDR2 YYDKDF come from the germline V gene (reference sequence). This CDR3 is 13 amino acids long. Here the CDR3 DNA reads TGTGCCACCAGCAGAGGTGGTGGGGAGACCCAGTACTTC. This translates into CATSRGGGETQYF.